This entry describes one T cell receptor beta chain. These data are taken from a study of blood T cell repertoires in COVID-19. The V gene end was trimmed by 4 bases and the J gene end by 6 bases; junction bases not matched to a gene: 13. Germline V gene sequence: CDR1 SGHVS, CDR2 FQNEAQ. The length of the CDR3 is 16 residues. All enrollees were about 18 to 90 years old and from under 25 US areas. Participants' reported clinical history set cohort assignment. Recovered status in Cohort 3 required two negative PCRs, clearance, or symptom resolution. The table came from immunoSEQ multiplex PCR; TCRdb's copy has only in-frame clones and leaves some out. The sample includes fewer than 500,000 clones, around 90% of them seen just once.

The sample comprised PBMCs or T cells enriched from blood (not recorded which). This rearrangement joins TRBV7-8 to TRBJ2-7, with 9 bases matching TRBD2. The clonotype originates from a woman younger than 30 who had recovered from COVID-19. Here the CDR3 DNA reads TGTGCCAGCAGCTCTTTAGCGGGGGCTTCCCTGGGCGAGCAGTACTTC. This sequence encodes CASSSLAGASLGEQYF.